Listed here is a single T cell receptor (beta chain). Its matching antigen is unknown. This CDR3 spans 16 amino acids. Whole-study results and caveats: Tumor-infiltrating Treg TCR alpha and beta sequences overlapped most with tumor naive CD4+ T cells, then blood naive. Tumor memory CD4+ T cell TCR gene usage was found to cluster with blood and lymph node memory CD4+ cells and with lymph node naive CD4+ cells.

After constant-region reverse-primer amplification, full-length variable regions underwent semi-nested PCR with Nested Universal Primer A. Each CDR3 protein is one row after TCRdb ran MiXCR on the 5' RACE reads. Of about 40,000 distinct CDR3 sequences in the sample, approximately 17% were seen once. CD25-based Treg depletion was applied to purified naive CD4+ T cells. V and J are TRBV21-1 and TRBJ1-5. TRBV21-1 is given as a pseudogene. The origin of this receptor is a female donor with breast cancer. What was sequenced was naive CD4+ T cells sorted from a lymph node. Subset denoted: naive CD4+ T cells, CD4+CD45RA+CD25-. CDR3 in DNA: TGTGCCAGCAGCAAAGCAGGCCCATCAGGCAATCAGCCCCAGCATTTT. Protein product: CASSKAGPSGNQPQHF.